This TCR beta chain was recovered during a study of shared clonotypes between healthy human individuals. In the naive CD8 group, cells lacked CD45RO and were positively selected for CCR7, so terminally differentiated effector memory CD45RA+ cells were left out. This clone was counted once. The antigen is unknown. Broader study findings: The expectation was that sequencing depth would affect clonotype sharing among donors.

Using immunoSEQ multiplex PCR, the repertoire was profiled, and TCRdb retains in-frame clones only, with some absent. The repertoire holds roughly 770,000 clones, with around 96% as singletons. In germline, CDR1 is SGHVS, CDR2 FQNEAQ. CDR3 length equals 16 residues. The ends were cut back, 1 base at V and 3 bases at J, with 16 bases in the middle. The receptor's source is a man in his thirties or forties in good health. V usage is TRBV7-8 and J usage is TRBJ2-7, with a tentative D call TRBD1 (7 bases). The sample comprised naive CD8+ T cells sorted from blood. This CDR3 is CASSLEGTQGGYEQYF. In DNA form, the CDR3 reads TGTGCCAGCAGCTTAGAGGGTACTCAGGGGGGCTACGAGCAGTACTTC. Full variable domain (outside the CDR3, taken from reference TRBV7-8 and TRBJ2-7): GAGVSQSPRYKVAKRGQDVALRCDPISGHVSLFWYQQALGQGPEFLTYFQNEAQLDKSGLPSDRFFAERPEGSVSTLKIQRTQQEDSAVYLCASSLEGTQGGYEQYFGPGTRLTVT.